This entry lists 6 T cell receptor beta chains sequenced from one sample in a study of T cells after yellow fever vaccination. One entry per CDR3 protein, called by TCRdb with MiXCR from the 5' RACE reads. The sample holds about 630,000 distinct CDR3 sequences, 12% seen once. The sequenced sample was PBMCs, obtained on the day of the yellow fever booster vaccination. The receptors come from a man aged 25 to 40 who received the YFV17D yellow fever vaccine.

This sequence joins TRBV18 and TRBJ2-1; TRBD2 might be the D (5 bases). This CDR3 region has 16 residues. CDR1 and CDR2 (germline): KGHSH, LQKENI. The ends were cut back, 3 bases at V and 0 bases at J, with 12 bases in the middle. The CDR3 DNA is TGTGCCAGCTCACCGCAAAGCGGAAGCTCCTACAATGAGCAGTTCTTC. It is translated as CASSPQSGSSYNEQFF.

The CDR3: CASSLSSGTVYGYTF. The CDR3 DNA reads as TGCGCCAGCAGCTTGTCATCCGGGACAGTGTATGGCTACACCTTC. This chain connects TRBV5-1 to TRBJ1-2; 7 bases align to TRBD1. Germline CDR1 and CDR2: SGHRS and YFSETQ. The CDR3 length is 15 residues. Unmatched junction bases numbered 8, after V lost 1 base and J lost 5 bases.

The sample holds a few counts of this clonotype. The gene calls are TRBV3-1 and TRBJ2-7; D is perhaps TRBD2 (5 bases). The V gene's germline CDR1 is LGHDT and CDR2 YNNKEL (reference sequence). The CDR3 is 13 residues long. The V and J ends lost 4 bases and 5 bases respectively, with 12 bases between them. The CDR3 is CASSPTGSHEQYF. As DNA, the CDR3 is TGTGCCAGCAGCCCTACGGGGTCTCACGAGCAGTACTTC.

This clonotype appeared a few times. This sequence joins TRBV7-2 and TRBJ1-2; D may be TRBD1 (6 bases). CDR1 SGHTA and CDR2 FQGNSA come from the germline V gene. There are 13 residues in the CDR3. The germline V and J ends were trimmed by 1 base and 7 bases, with 10 bases remaining between them. CDR3 sequence (DNA): TGTGCCAGCAGCTTAGGGCAGGGGCTTGGCTACACCTTC. Amino acid sequence: CASSLGQGLGYTF.

CDR3 nucleotide sequence: TGTGCCAGCAGTCCCCTGACAGGGTTTCGCGGCTATGGCTACACCTTC. Amino acid sequence: CASSPLTGFRGYGYTF. The rearrangement joins TRBV28 to TRBJ1-2; TRBD1 matches 7 bases. The CDR3 has 16 residues. CDR1 is MDHEN, CDR2 SYDVKM, per germline. Trimming removed 5 bases from V and 4 bases from J; junction bases left unmatched: 13.

The rearrangement uses TRBV4-3 and TRBJ2-7, with a weak D call TRBD2 (5 bases). The ends were cut back, 4 bases at V and 3 bases at J, with 10 bases in the middle. The CDR3 length is 13 residues. Germline CDR1 reads LGHNA; CDR2 reads YSLEER. The CDR3 spells CASSRNEGYEQYF. CDR3 sequence (DNA): TGCGCCAGCAGCCGGAACGAGGGCTACGAGCAGTACTTC.